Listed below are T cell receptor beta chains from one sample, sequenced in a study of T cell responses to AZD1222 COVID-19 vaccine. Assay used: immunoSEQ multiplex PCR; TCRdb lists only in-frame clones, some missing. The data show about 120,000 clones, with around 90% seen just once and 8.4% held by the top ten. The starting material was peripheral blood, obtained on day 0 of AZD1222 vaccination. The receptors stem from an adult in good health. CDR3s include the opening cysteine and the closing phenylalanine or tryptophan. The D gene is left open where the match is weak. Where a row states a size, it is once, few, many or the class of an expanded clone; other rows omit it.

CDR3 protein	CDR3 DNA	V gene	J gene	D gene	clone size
CASGQGANYGYTF	TGTGCTAGTGGCCAGGGAGCTAACTATGGCTACACCTTC	TRBV12-5	TRBJ1-2	.	.
CASSQDTRAAGYTF	TGTGCCAGCAGCCAAGATACGAGGGCCGCTGGCTACACCTTC	TRBV3-1/TRBV3-2	TRBJ1-2	.	.
CASSYEEMNTEAFF	TGTGCCAGCAGTTACGAGGAAATGAACACTGAAGCTTTCTTT	TRBV6-6	TRBJ1-1	.	.
CASSATGSPNTEAFF	TGTGCCAGCAGCGCGACAGGGTCCCCGAACACTGAAGCTTTCTTT	TRBV13	TRBJ1-1	TRBD1	few
CASSVMVSTDTQYF	TGTGCCAGCAGCGTAATGGTTAGCACAGATACGCAGTATTTT	TRBV9	TRBJ2-3	.	.
CASRPGINQPQHF	TGTGCCAGCAGACCAGGGATAAATCAGCCCCAGCATTTT	TRBV12-3/TRBV12-4	TRBJ1-5	.	once
CTSSQEIIGLAGGETQYF	TGCACCAGCAGCCAAGAGATCATCGGACTAGCGGGAGGAGAGACCCAGTACTTC	TRBV1	TRBJ2-5	.	.
CASSLASGTEAFF	TGTGCCAGCAGTTTAGCGAGTGGCACTGAAGCTTTCTTT	TRBV12-3/TRBV12-4	TRBJ1-1	.	few
CAWNGGMADTQYF	TGTGCCTGGAACGGCGGGATGGCAGATACGCAGTATTTT	TRBV30	TRBJ2-3	.	.
CASSLWGASTDTQYF	TGTGCCAGCAGCCTTTGGGGGGCTAGCACAGATACGCAGTATTTT	TRBV9	TRBJ2-3	.	.
CASSGLASSSYNEQFF	TGTGCCAGTAGTGGACTAGCGTCAAGCTCCTACAATGAGCAGTTCTTC	TRBV19	TRBJ2-1	TRBD2	.
CASSALGGANSPLHF	TGTGCCAGCAGCGCTTTAGGGGGCGCGAATTCACCCCTCCACTTT	TRBV6-4	TRBJ1-6	TRBD1	.
CAWSVPGAQAGQYF	TGTGCCTGGAGTGTACCGGGCGCCCAAGCAGGGCAGTACTTC	TRBV30	TRBJ2-7	.	.
CASSLYPEAFF	TGTGCCAGCAGTTTGTATCCTGAAGCTTTCTTT	TRBV12-3/TRBV12-4	TRBJ1-1	.	.
CASRPAVSSYNEQFF	TGTGCCAGCAGGCCGGCAGTAAGCTCCTACAATGAGCAGTTCTTC	TRBV6-5	TRBJ2-1	.	.
CASSLLAGGGTDTQYF	TGTGCCAGCAGCCTCTTAGCGGGGGGAGGGACAGATACGCAGTATTTT	TRBV7-3	TRBJ2-3	TRBD2	.
CATSFNERVNTGELFF	TGTGCCACCAGTTTTAATGAGCGGGTGAACACCGGGGAGCTGTTTTTT	TRBV24-1	TRBJ2-2	.	.
CASSWRVLETQYF	TGTGCCAGCAGCTGGAGGGTATTAGAGACCCAGTACTTC	TRBV7-2	TRBJ2-5	.	.
CASSPLAAYNEQFF	TGTGCCAGCTCTCCCCTAGCCGCCTACAATGAGCAGTTCTTC	TRBV27	TRBJ2-1	.	.
CASSQGSNSPLHF	TGTGCCAGCAGCCAGGGTTCTAATTCACCCCTCCACTTT	TRBV6-4	TRBJ1-6	.	.
CASSPIGQPQETQYF	TGTGCCAGCAGCCCCATAGGGCAGCCCCAAGAGACCCAGTACTTC	TRBV7-9	TRBJ2-5	.	.
CASSEGGSRYF	TGTGCCAGCTCGGAGGGCGGGAGTCGGTATTTT	TRBV6-5	TRBJ2-3	TRBD2	.
CASSSPGTSPYNEQFF	TGTGCCAGCAGCTCTCCCGGGACTAGCCCCTACAATGAGCAGTTCTTC	TRBV4-2	TRBJ2-1	TRBD2	.
CASSLSDRNQETQYF	TGTGCCAGCTCACTCTCGGACAGGAATCAAGAGACCCAGTACTTC	TRBV18	TRBJ2-5	TRBD1	.
CASSPPTSRDTGELFF	TGTGCCAGCAGCCCTCCAACTTCCCGGGACACCGGGGAGCTGTTTTTT	TRBV7-9	TRBJ2-2	.	.
CAWSVNTDTQYF	TGTGCCTGGAGTGTAAACACAGATACGCAGTATTTT	TRBV30	TRBJ2-3	.	few
CASSLYTEAFF	TGTGCCAGCAGTTTATACACTGAAGCTTTCTTT	TRBV12-3/TRBV12-4	TRBJ1-1	.	.
CSVDGGVSGNTIYF	TGCAGCGTTGACGGTGGAGTCTCTGGAAACACCATATATTTT	TRBV29-1	TRBJ1-3	.	.
CATSDRGSTGDTDTQYF	TGTGCCACCAGTGACCGCGGGAGTACCGGGGACACAGATACGCAGTATTTT	TRBV24-1	TRBJ2-3	TRBD2	.
CASSLDMVTDTQYF	TGTGCCAGCAGCTTAGATATGGTCACAGATACGCAGTATTTT	TRBV5-4	TRBJ2-3	.	.
CASSLDRAGTYEQYF	TGTGCCAGCAGTTTAGACAGGGCGGGCACCTACGAGCAGTACTTC	TRBV27	TRBJ2-7	TRBD1	.
CASSFGLAGDGYNEQFF	TGCGCCAGCAGCTTCGGACTAGCGGGAGATGGGTACAATGAGCAGTTCTTC	TRBV5-1	TRBJ2-1	TRBD2	.
CASSGGRGNEQFF	TGTGCCAGCAGCGGCGGGAGGGGCAATGAGCAGTTCTTC	TRBV9	TRBJ2-1	TRBD2	.
CASSLSLGREETQYF	TGTGCCAGCAGCTTAAGTCTCGGGCGGGAAGAGACCCAGTACTTC	TRBV11-2	TRBJ2-5	.	.
CATSRDLNVNTEAFF	TGTGCCACCAGCAGAGACCTTAATGTGAACACTGAAGCTTTCTTT	TRBV15	TRBJ1-1	.	.
CATSDPSQGFNTGELFF	TGTGCCACCAGTGATCCATCACAGGGCTTCAACACCGGGGAGCTGTTTTTT	TRBV24-1	TRBJ2-2	.	.
CAIQGNTIYF	TGTGCCATACAGGGAAACACCATATATTTT	TRBV28	TRBJ1-3	.	.